These 30 T cell receptor beta chains came from one sample sequenced in a study of blood T cell repertoires in COVID-19 (dated by TCRdb to the early 2020s). Libraries were constructed by the immunoSEQ multiplex PCR assay. This is the immuneACCESS table as TCRdb keeps it, with only in-frame sequences that have V and J called. A part of the clones is gone; compared with another copy, unresolved V genes explain less than half, and the rest is unexplained. Present in this sample are 250,000 or so clones, about four fifths of which were seen just once. The ten largest clonotypes hold approximately 1.5% of the sample. What was sequenced was peripheral blood. The receptors here all came from a woman aged 40-49 years who had recovered from COVID-19.

The table lists this clone with a count of one. The chain joins TRBV6-5 to TRBJ1-3; D unresolved. The V gene lost 7 bases and the J gene lost 2 bases, with 9 bases spanning the gap. CDR3 length: 13 residues. Germline loops: CDR1 MNHEY, CDR2 SVGAGI. CDR3 region: CASTRGPGNTIYF. Here the CDR3 DNA reads TGTGCCAGCACTAGAGGCCCTGGAAACACCATATATTTT.

The chain carries TRBV5-1 and TRBJ2-1, with a possible D match to TRBD1 (6 bases). Germline V gene lookup returns CDR1 SGHRS and CDR2 YFSETQ. The V and J ends lost 1 base and 1 base respectively, with 12 bases between them. This CDR3 contains 16 residues. CDR3 nucleotide sequence: TGCGCCAGCAGCTTGCCAGGGGCGAGTTCCTACAATGAGCAGTTCTTC. Amino acid sequence: CASSLPGASSYNEQFF.

The V call is TRBV9, the J call TRBJ2-3; no definite D call. The V gene lost 0 bases and the J gene lost 0 bases, with 5 bases spanning the gap. The germline gives CDR1 SGDLS, CDR2 YYNGEE. CDR3 length: 14 residues. The CDR3 DNA reads as TGTGCCAGCAGCGTAGCCCCTAGCACAGATACGCAGTATTTT. Translated: CASSVAPSTDTQYF. Full variable domain (missing parts from reference TRBV9 and TRBJ2-3): DSGVTQTPKHLITATGQRVTLRCSPRSGDLSVYWYQQSLDQGLQFLIQYYNGEERAKGNILERFSAQQFPDLHSELNLSSLELGDSALYFCASSVAPSTDTQYFGPGTRLTVL.

The CDR3 spells CASIRDRGGMNTEAFF. CDR3 in DNA: TGCGCCAGTATCCGGGACCGGGGAGGGATGAACACTGAAGCTTTCTTT. The chain carries TRBV5-1 and TRBJ1-1, with D maybe TRBD1 (5 bases). CDR3 length equals 16 residues. The ends were cut back, 8 bases at V and 0 bases at J, with 20 bases in the middle. CDR1 and CDR2 (germline): SGHRS, YFSETQ.

CDR3 sequence (DNA): TGTGCCAGCAGTGAATACTCGCGTGGGCCAACAGGGAACGAGCAGTTCTTC. Amino acids: CASSEYSRGPTGNEQFF. This chain uses TRBV2 with TRBJ2-1; TRBD1 might be the D (6 bases). The V gene's germline CDR1 is SNHLY and CDR2 FYNNEI. The V gene lost 2 bases and the J gene lost 10 bases, with 24 bases spanning the gap. The CDR3 has 17 amino acids.

This clone was picked up one time. The chain couples TRBV7-9 to TRBJ2-5, with D uncertain. Germline lookup yields CDR1 SEHNR and CDR2 FQNEAQ (reference sequence). The CDR3 has 15 residues. Trimming took off 0 bases at V and 1 base at J, with 9 bases between the two ends. The CDR3 sequence is CASSLARQAQETQYF. The CDR3 DNA is TGTGCCAGCAGCTTAGCCAGGCAGGCCCAAGAGACCCAGTACTTC.

V and J are TRBV7-2 and TRBJ2-7, with a tentative D call TRBD1 (6 bases). This CDR3 spans 15 amino acids. Trimming left V 3 bases short and J 5 bases short, with 17 bases between. Germline CDR1 SGHTA, CDR2 FQGNSA. Written as DNA, the CDR3 is TGTGCCAGCAGCTTCGAGGGGGTTAGAGGCCACGAGCAGTACTTC. This encodes CASSFEGVRGHEQYF.

The V gene is TRBV5-1, the J gene TRBJ2-3; 7 bases are shared with TRBD2. In germline, CDR1 is SGHRS, CDR2 YFSETQ. V trimming: 5 bases; J trimming: 4 bases; junction bases outside the gene matches: 7. The CDR3 consists of 14 residues. CDR3 nucleotides: TGCGCCAGCAGTACCGGGGGGATCGCAGATACGCAGTATTTT. Translating gives CASSTGGIADTQYF.

Concerning this clone: Additional DNA sequences in this sample encode the identical CDR3. The chain recombines TRBV6-5 with TRBJ1-1, with 7 bases lining up with TRBD1. There are 12 residues in the CDR3. V was clipped by 5 bases and J by 5 bases; unmatched bases: 2. Per germline, CDR1 MNHEY and CDR2 SVGAGI. The CDR3 sequence: CASSPGGTEAFF. The CDR3 DNA reads TGTGCCAGCAGTCCAGGGGGTACTGAAGCTTTCTTT.

This clone was counted only a few times. The chain carries TRBV5-1 and TRBJ1-2, with D tentatively TRBD1 (6 bases). The V end was cut by 2 bases, the J end by 5 bases, with 7 bases between. The CDR3 consists of 12 residues. Germline V CDR1 and CDR2: SGHRS, YFSETQ. The DNA of the CDR3 is TGCGCCAGCAGCTTACAGGGATATGGCTACACCTTC. Protein product: CASSLQGYGYTF.

CDR3 protein: CASARGSNQPQHF. The CDR3, as DNA: TGTGCCAGCGCTAGGGGGAGCAATCAGCCCCAGCATTTT. The chain is built from TRBV12-3 or TRBV12-4 and TRBJ1-5; a possible D gene is TRBD1 (6 bases). CDR3 length: 13 residues. Trimming pared 8 bases from V and 1 base from J, leaving 9 bases between.

The chain employs TRBV5-1 and TRBJ2-7; D is perhaps TRBD1 (5 bases). Between the trimmed V and J ends, which lost 4 bases and 4 bases, there was a span of 12 bases. The CDR3 runs 13 residues. The germline V gene has CDR1 SGHRS and CDR2 YFSETQ. The chain's CDR3 is CASSTSDRYEQYF. Written as DNA, the CDR3 is TGCGCCAGCAGCACCTCCGACAGATACGAGCAGTACTTC.

The chain carries TRBV28 and TRBJ2-7; 7 nucleotides line up with TRBD1. In germline, CDR1 is MDHEN, CDR2 SYDVKM. With V trimmed by 0 bases and J by 2 bases, 4 bases remained unmatched. The length of the CDR3 is 15 residues. The CDR3 nucleotides read TGTGCCAGCAGTTTATGGCTAGACAGGGCCTACGAGCAGTACTTC. Translation: CASSLWLDRAYEQYF.

This clone appeared a single time. CDR3 in amino acids: CASSLGTQGYEQYF. The DNA for the CDR3 is TGTGCCAGCAGCTTAGGGACCCAGGGCTACGAGCAGTACTTC. The chain employs TRBV7-2 and TRBJ2-7, with a weak D call TRBD1 (5 bases). The ends were cut back, 1 base at V and 3 bases at J, with 10 bases in the middle. Germline V lookup: CDR1 SGHTA, CDR2 FQGNSA. There are 14 residues in the CDR3.

The CDR3 DNA follows: TGTGCCAGCAGTGAAGGCAGGGGCTATGGCTACACCTTC. It is translated as CASSEGRGYGYTF. The gene calls are TRBV2 and TRBJ1-2; D may be TRBD1 (6 bases). CDR1 and CDR2 (germline): SNHLY, FYNNEI. CDR3 length: 13 amino acids. V lost 1 base, J lost 4 bases, and 7 bases lay in between.

The count of this clone is one. The DNA of the CDR3 is TGTGCCACGAGCGGGGGGGCTCTCACAGATACGCAGTATTTT. This sequence encodes CATSGGALTDTQYF. The chain uses TRBV28 and TRBJ2-3; 10 nucleotides line up with TRBD2. The length of the CDR3 is 14 residues. The germline V gene has CDR1 MDHEN and CDR2 SYDVKM. The trim removed 10 bases at V and 2 bases at J, leaving 6 bases unmatched.

The chain has TRBV3-1 (or the pseudogene TRBV3-2) and TRBJ1-4; D is unclear. The length of the CDR3 is 15 residues. Deletions cut 1 base from V and 5 bases from J, with 11 bases between. The germline gives CDR1 LGHDT, CDR2 YNNKEL (reference sequence). This chain's CDR3 is CASSQGGLPNEKLFF. DNA of the CDR3: TGTGCCAGCAGCCAAGGAGGGCTGCCAAATGAAAAACTGTTTTTT.

This chain connects TRBV6-1 to TRBJ1-1; 7 bases line up with TRBD1. The CDR3 is 17 residues long. Germline loops: CDR1 MNHNS, CDR2 SASEGT. V lost 4 bases and J lost 1; bases outside the gene matches: 12. CDR3 loop: CASSVPGQTTWNTEAFF. CDR3 in DNA: TGTGCCAGCAGTGTTCCGGGACAGACTACCTGGAACACTGAAGCTTTCTTT.

The V and J genes are TRBV5-6 and TRBJ2-2; 8 nucleotides line up with TRBD1. The length of the CDR3 is 15 residues. The germline V gene has CDR1 SGHDT and CDR2 YYEEEE. The J segment lost 3 bases and the V segment lost 2 bases, leaving 3 bases of the junction unmatched. The CDR3 DNA reads as TGTGCCAGCAGCTTAGACAGGGGTTACACCGGGGAGCTGTTTTTT. It specifies CASSLDRGYTGELFF.

V gene TRBV6-5 combines with J gene TRBJ1-2; D not certain. V lost 5 bases, J lost 5 bases, and 12 bases lay in between. The CDR3 contains 13 residues. Per the germline V gene, CDR1 is MNHEY and CDR2 is SVGAGI. Written as DNA, the CDR3 is TGTGCCAGCAGTCAATCAGGTTTATATGGCTACACCTTC. Translating gives CASSQSGLYGYTF.

The chain uses TRBV24-1 and TRBJ2-7; 9 bases fit TRBD1. The ends lost 2 bases at V and 0 bases at J; junction bases unmatched: 4. Germline CDR1 is KGHDR and CDR2 is SFDVKD. The CDR3 has 16 residues. CDR3 DNA: TGTGCCACCAGTGATTCAGGACAGGGGAACTCCTACGAGCAGTACTTC. Amino acids: CATSDSGQGNSYEQYF.

The V call is TRBV28, the J call TRBJ2-7, with 9 bases fitting TRBD1. This CDR3 comprises 15 residues. The ends lost 6 bases at V and 2 bases at J; junction bases unmatched: 8. Germline-derived CDR1 and CDR2 are MDHEN and SYDVKM. The CDR3 coding sequence is TGTGCCAGCAGCCCTACAGGGGGCAAACCCTACGAGCAGTACTTC. Translation: CASSPTGGKPYEQYF.

This sequence joins TRBV5-4 and TRBJ1-1, with 8 bases matching TRBD1. Germline V CDR1 and CDR2: SGHNT, YYREEE (reference sequence). CDR3 size: 14 residues. The V and J ends lost 0 bases and 4 bases, in that order; junction bases with no gene match: 2. CDR3 sequence reads: CASSLDQGATEAFF. CDR3 in DNA: TGTGCCAGCAGCTTGGACCAGGGGGCCACTGAAGCTTTCTTT.

The chain has TRBV7-9 and TRBJ1-4, with D perhaps TRBD1 (5 bases). The CDR3 consists of 15 residues. Trimming removed 5 bases at V and 6 bases at J, with 16 bases between. Germline V gene data show CDR1 as SEHNR and CDR2 as FQNEAQ (reference sequence). The CDR3 sequence: CASSQWTLEDEKLFF. CDR3 coding DNA: TGTGCCAGCAGCCAATGGACATTAGAGGATGAAAAACTGTTTTTT.

This clone showed up just a few times. The chain recombines TRBV7-2 with TRBJ1-1; the D is unclear. The V end was cut by 2 bases, the J end by 2 bases, with 9 bases between. Germline V CDR1 and CDR2: SGHTA, FQGNSA. The CDR3 is 14 amino acids. DNA for the CDR3: TGTGCCAGCAGCTTAAGTGGGCCCAACACTGAAGCTTTCTTT. It yields the protein CASSLSGPNTEAFF.

The chain couples TRBV30 to TRBJ2-3; 7 bases match TRBD1. The CDR3 has 13 residues. V shed 3 bases, J shed 6 bases, and the junction held 6 bases outside the gene matches. Germline V gene data show CDR1 as GTSNPN and CDR2 as SVGIG (reference sequence). The CDR3 is CAWSQGVSDTQYF. CDR3 in DNA: TGTGCCTGGAGCCAGGGGGTTTCGGATACGCAGTATTTT. Filled out from reference TRBV30 and TRBJ2-3, the complete variable domain reads SQTIHQWPATLVQPVGSPLSLECTVEGTSNPNLYWYRQAAGRGLQLLFYSVGIGQISSEVPQNLSASRPQDRQFILSSKKLLLSDSGFYLCAWSQGVSDTQYFGPGTRLTVL.

This chain uses TRBV3-1 (or the pseudogene TRBV3-2) with TRBJ2-4; 8 nucleotides align to TRBD2. V lost 1 base and J lost 7; bases outside the gene matches: 9. The CDR3 is made up of 16 amino acids. CDR1 LGHDT and CDR2 YNNKEL come from the germline V gene (reference sequence). CDR3 protein: CASSQALAGLRNIQYF. CDR3 nucleotides: TGTGCCAGCAGCCAAGCCCTAGCGGGCCTTAGGAACATTCAGTACTTC.

The J gene is TRBJ2-7, the V gene TRBV11-3, with a possible D match to TRBD1 (6 bases). Trimming took 4 bases from V and 1 from J, leaving 8 bases between them. Germline CDR1 SGHNT, CDR2 YENEEA. The CDR3 spans 13 residues. Here the CDR3 DNA reads TGTGCCAGCAGCTACAGGGCTTCCTACGAGCAGTACTTC. Its protein product is CASSYRASYEQYF.

The genes are TRBV2 and TRBJ1-2; a weak D match, TRBD1 (5 bases). Trimming left V 8 bases short and J 5 bases short, with 12 bases between. The CDR3 sequence is 12 residues long. CDR1 SNHLY and CDR2 FYNNEI come from the germline V gene. The CDR3 sequence is CASGASNYGYTF. CDR3 nucleotides: TGTGCCAGCGGGGCCTCAAATTATGGCTACACCTTC.

V usage is TRBV7-2 and J usage is TRBJ1-2, with TRBD1 matching 8 bases. Germline loops: CDR1 SGHTA, CDR2 FQGNSA. The trim removed 3 bases at V and 5 bases at J, leaving 11 bases unmatched. The CDR3 is 16 residues long. Here the CDR3 reads CASSFRAGTGNYGYTF. The CDR3 region has the DNA TGTGCCAGCAGCTTCCGTGCCGGGACAGGAAATTATGGCTACACCTTC.